This T cell receptor (beta chain) stems from a study of graft-versus-host responses after intestinal transplantation. Study background: Transplants were multivisceral, liver-intestinal, or isolated intestinal. For two to three years after anti-thymocyte globulin induction, all recipients took tacrolimus and steroids.

Concerning this clone: The target antigen is unknown.

Data came from immunoSEQ multiplex PCR; TCRdb stores just in-frame clones and leaves some out. Among some 150,000 clones listed, over 90% were seen once. The germline gives CDR1 LNHNV, CDR2 YYDKDF (reference sequence). Deletions cut 0 bases from V and 10 bases from J, with 13 bases between. The CDR3 consists of 14 residues. The TCR was taken from a human donor who received an intestinal transplant. The chain combines TRBV15 with TRBJ1-5, with D unclear. This specimen was unstimulated CD4+ T cells sorted from spleen or lymph node cells, taken before intestinal transplant. Written as DNA, the CDR3 is TGTGCCACCAGCAGAGATCCCGTGTCCTTACCCCAGCATTTT. This sequence encodes CATSRDPVSLPQHF.